This T cell receptor (beta chain) is from a study of CD8 T cells in ankylosing spondylitis. Study-level points and caveats: According to the report, clones linked to the disease were significantly enriched in matched synovial fluid samples taken from ankylosing spondylitis patients.

This clonotype was picked up a small number of times. The antigen is unknown. MiXCR, applied by TCRdb to the 5' RACE reads, yields one record per CDR3 protein. The data contain 250,000 to 350,000 distinct CDR3 sequences, about a fifth of them singletons. The sample taken for sequencing was blood, either unsorted or a sorted T cell fraction (not recorded which). The receptor was derived from a female donor with ankylosing spondylitis or in good health (not recorded which).

In nucleotides, the CDR3 is TGTGCCAGCAGTTTCCCCCTTGGGGGCCACTCCTACAATGAGCAGTTCTTC. It specifies CASSFPLGGHSYNEQFF. The chain combines TRBV28 with TRBJ2-1, with D tentatively TRBD1 (6 bases). This CDR3 has 17 amino acids. V lost 3 bases to trimming and J lost 0 bases, with 15 bases between them. The germline gives CDR1 MDHEN, CDR2 SYDVKM.